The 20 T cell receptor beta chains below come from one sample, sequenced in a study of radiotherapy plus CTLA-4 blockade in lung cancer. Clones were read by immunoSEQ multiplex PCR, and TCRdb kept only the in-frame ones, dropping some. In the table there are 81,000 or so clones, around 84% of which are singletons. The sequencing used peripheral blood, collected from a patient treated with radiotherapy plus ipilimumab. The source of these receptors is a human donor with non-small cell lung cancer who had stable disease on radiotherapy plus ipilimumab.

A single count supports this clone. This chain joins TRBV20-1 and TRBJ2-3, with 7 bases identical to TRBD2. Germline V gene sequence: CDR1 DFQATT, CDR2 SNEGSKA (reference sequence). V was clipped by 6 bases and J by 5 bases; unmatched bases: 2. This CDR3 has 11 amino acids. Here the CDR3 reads CSAIAGDTQYF. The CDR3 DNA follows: TGCAGTGCGATAGCGGGAGATACGCAGTATTTT.

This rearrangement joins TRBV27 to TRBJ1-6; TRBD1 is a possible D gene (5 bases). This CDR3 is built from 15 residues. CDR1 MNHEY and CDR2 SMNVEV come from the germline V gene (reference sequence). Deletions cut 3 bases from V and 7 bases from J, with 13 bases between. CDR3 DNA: TGTGCCAGCAGTTTCACCCCAAGGGGCAATTCACCCCTCCACTTT. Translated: CASSFTPRGNSPLHF.

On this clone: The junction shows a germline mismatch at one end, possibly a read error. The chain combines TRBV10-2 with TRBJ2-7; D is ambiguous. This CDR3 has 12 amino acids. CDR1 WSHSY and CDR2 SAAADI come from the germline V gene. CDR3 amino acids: CASRITVYEQHF. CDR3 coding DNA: TGCGCCAGCAGAATTACTGTCTACGAGCAGCACTTC.

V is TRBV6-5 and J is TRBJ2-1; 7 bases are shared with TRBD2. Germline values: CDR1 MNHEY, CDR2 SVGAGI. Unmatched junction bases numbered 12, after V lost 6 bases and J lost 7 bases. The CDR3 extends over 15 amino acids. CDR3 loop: CASSRTEREENEQFF. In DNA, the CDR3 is TGTGCCAGCAGCAGAACCGAACGGGAGGAGAATGAGCAGTTCTTC.

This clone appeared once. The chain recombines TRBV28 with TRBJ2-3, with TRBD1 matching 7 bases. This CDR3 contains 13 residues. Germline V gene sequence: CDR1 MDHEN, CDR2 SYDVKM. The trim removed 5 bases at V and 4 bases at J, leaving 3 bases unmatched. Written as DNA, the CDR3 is TGTGCCAGCAGTAAAGGGGGCGCAGATACGCAGTATTTT. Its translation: CASSKGGADTQYF.

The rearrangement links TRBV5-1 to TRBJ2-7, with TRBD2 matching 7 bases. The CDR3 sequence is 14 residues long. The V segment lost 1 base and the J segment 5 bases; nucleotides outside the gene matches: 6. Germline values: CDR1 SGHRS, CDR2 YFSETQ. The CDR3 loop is CASSLLAGENEQYF. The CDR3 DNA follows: TGCGCCAGCAGCTTGCTCGCGGGGGAAAACGAGCAGTACTTC.

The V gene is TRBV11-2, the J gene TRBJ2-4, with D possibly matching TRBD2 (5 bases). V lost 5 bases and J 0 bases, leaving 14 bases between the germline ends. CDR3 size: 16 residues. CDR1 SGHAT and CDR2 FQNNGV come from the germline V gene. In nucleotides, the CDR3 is TGTGCCAGCAGCCACGGTGCGGGCCTAGCCAAAAACATTCAGTACTTC. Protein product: CASSHGAGLAKNIQYF.

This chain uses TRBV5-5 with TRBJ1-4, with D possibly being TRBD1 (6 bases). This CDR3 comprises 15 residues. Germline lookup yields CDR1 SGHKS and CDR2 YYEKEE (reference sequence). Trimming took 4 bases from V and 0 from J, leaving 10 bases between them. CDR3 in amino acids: CASSAGDTTNEKLFF. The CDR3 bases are TGTGCCAGCAGCGCAGGGGATACAACTAATGAAAAACTGTTTTTT.

CDR3 in amino acids: CASSEVINEKLFF. The CDR3 nucleotides are TGTGCCAGCAGTGAAGTGATTAATGAAAAACTGTTTTTT. The chain recombines TRBV6-1 with TRBJ1-4; D is uncertain. Trimming removed 1 base at V and 4 bases at J, with 4 bases between. Germline CDR1 is MNHNS and CDR2 is SASEGT. The CDR3 is 13 amino acids.

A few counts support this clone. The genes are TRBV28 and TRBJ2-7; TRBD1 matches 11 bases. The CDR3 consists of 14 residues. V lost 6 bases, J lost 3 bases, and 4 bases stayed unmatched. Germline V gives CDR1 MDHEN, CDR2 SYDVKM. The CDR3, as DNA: TGTGCCAGCAGCTCGGGACAGGGGGGCTACGAGCAGTACTTC. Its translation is CASSSGQGGYEQYF.

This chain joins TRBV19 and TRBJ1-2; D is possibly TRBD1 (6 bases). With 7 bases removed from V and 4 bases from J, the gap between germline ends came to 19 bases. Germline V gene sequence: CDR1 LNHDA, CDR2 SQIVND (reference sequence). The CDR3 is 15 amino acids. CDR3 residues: CASKRHSTGLYGYTF. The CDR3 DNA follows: TGTGCCAGTAAGCGCCATTCGACAGGTCTCTATGGCTACACCTTC.

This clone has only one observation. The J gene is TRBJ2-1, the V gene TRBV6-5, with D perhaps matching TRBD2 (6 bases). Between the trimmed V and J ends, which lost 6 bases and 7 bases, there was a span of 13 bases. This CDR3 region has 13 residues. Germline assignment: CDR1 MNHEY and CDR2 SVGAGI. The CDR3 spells CASRTVGGNEQFF. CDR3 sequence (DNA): TGTGCCAGCAGGACGGTGGGGGGTAATGAGCAGTTCTTC.

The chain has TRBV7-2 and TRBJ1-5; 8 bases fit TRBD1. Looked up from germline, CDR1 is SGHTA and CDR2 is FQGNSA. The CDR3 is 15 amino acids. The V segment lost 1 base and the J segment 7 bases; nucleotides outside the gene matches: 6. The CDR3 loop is CASSLGQGQGQPQHF. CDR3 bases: TGTGCCAGCAGCTTAGGACAGGGGCAGGGGCAGCCCCAGCATTTT.

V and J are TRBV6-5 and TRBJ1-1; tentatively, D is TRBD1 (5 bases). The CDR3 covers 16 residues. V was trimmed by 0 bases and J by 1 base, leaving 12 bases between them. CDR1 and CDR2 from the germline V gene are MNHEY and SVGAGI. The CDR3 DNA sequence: TGTGCCAGCAGTTACTCGAGCAGGGCACCGAACACTGAAGCTTTCTTT. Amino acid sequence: CASSYSSRAPNTEAFF.

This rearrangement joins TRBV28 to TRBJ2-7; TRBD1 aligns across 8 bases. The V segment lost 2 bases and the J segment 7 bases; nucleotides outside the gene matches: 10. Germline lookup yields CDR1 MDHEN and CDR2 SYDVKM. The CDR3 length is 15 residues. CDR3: CASSLDRGRLQEQYF. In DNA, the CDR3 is TGTGCCAGCAGTTTAGACAGGGGCCGCCTGCAGGAGCAGTACTTC.

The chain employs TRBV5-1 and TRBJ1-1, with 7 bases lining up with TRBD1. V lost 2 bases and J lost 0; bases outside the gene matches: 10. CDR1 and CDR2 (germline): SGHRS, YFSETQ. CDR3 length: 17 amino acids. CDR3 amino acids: CASSFHLSGTVNTEAFF. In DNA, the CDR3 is TGCGCCAGCAGCTTCCATCTTTCCGGGACAGTGAACACTGAAGCTTTCTTT. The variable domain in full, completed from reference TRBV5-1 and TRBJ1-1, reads KAGVTQTPRYLIKTRGQQVTLSCSPISGHRSVSWYQQTPGQGLQFLFEYFSETQRNKGNFPGRFSGRQFSNSRSEMNVSTLELGDSALYLCASSFHLSGTVNTEAFFGQGTRLTVV.

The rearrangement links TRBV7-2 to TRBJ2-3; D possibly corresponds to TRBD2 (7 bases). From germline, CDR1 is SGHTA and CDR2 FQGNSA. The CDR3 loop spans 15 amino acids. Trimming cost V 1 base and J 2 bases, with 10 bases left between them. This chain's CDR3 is CASSLGGGNTDTQYF. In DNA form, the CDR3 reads TGTGCCAGCAGCTTAGGGGGGGGCAACACAGATACGCAGTATTTT.

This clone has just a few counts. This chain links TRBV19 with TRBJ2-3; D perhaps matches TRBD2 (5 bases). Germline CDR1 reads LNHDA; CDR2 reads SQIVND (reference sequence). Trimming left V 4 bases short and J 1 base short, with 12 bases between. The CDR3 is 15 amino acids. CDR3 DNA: TGTGCCAGTAGTACCCGGGATAAAGGCACAGATACGCAGTATTTT. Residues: CASSTRDKGTDTQYF.

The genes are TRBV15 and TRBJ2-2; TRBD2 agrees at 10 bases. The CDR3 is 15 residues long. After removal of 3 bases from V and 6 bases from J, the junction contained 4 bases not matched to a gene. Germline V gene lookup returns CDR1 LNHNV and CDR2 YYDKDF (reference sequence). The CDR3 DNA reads TGTGCCACCAGCAGGAGCGGGGGGGCAGCCGGGGAGCTGTTTTTT. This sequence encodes CATSRSGGAAGELFF.

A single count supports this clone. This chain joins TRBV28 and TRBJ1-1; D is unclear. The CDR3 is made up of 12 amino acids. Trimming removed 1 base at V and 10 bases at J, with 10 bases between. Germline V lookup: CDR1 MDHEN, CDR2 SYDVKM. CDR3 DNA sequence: TGTGCCAGCAGTTTATTTGCGGATGCAGCTTTCTTT. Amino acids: CASSLFADAAFF.